The clone carrying this T cell receptor (beta chain) showed up many times. The CDR3 has 19 residues. Losses at the gene ends were 1 base for V and 5 bases for J; bases not matched to a gene: 15. The germline V gene has CDR1 SGHRS and CDR2 YFSETQ. TCRdb recomputed calls from the PCR reads with MiXCR, one row per CDR3 protein. In the table there are roughly 9,800 distinct CDR3 sequences, 20% to 30% of which are singletons. This sample is drawn from a study of immune characterization of retroperitoneal liposarcoma. This TCR was sampled from a male donor with retroperitoneal liposarcoma. The chain is built from TRBV5-1 and TRBJ1-6; the match to TRBD1 covers 7 bases. The sequenced sample was blood. CDR3 loop: CASSLWDSLKEGDNSPLHF. The CDR3 DNA reads as TGCGCCAGCAGCTTGTGGGACAGCTTAAAGGAAGGGGATAATTCACCCCTCCACTTT.